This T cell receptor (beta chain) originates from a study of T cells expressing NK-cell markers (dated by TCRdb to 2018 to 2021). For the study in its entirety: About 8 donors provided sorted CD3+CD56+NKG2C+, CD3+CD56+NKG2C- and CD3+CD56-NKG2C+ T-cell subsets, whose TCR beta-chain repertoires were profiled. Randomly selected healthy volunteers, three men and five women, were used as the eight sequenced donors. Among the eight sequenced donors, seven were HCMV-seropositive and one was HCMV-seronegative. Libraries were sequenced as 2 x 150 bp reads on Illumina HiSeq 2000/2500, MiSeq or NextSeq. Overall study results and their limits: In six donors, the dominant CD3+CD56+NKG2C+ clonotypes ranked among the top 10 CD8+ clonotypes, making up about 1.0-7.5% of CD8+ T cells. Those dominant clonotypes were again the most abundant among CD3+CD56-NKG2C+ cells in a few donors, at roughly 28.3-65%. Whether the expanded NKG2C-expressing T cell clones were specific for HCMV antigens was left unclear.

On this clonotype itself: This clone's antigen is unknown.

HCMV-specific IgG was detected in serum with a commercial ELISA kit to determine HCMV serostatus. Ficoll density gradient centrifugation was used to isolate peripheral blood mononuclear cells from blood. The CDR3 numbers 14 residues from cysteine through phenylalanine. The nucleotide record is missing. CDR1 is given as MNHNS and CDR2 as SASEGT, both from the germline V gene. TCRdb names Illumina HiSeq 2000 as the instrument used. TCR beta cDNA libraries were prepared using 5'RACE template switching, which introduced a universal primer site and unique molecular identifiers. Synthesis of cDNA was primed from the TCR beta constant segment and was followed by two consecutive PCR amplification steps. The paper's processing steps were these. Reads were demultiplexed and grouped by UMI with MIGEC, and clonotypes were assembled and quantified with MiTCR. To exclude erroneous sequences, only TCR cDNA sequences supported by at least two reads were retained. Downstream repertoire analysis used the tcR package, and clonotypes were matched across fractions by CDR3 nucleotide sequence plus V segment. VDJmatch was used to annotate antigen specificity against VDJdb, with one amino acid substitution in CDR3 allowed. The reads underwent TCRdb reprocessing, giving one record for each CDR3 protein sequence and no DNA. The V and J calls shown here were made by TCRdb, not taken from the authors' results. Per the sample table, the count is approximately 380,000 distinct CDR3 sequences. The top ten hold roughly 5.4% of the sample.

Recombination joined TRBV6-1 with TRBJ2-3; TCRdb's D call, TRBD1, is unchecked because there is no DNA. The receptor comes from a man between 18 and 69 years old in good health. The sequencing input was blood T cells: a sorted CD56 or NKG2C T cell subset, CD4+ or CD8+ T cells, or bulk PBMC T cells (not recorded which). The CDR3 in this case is CASSLRDSTDTQYF.